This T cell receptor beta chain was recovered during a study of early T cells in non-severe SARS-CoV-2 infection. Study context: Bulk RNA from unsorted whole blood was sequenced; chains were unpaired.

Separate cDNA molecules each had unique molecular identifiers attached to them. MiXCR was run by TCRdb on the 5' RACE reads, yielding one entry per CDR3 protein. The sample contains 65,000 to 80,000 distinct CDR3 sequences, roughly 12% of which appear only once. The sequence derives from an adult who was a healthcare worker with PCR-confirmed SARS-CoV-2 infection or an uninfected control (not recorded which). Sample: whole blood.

The CDR3 is CASSSTGFGYEQYF. Written as DNA, the CDR3 is TGTGCCAGCAGCTCGACAGGGTTCGGGTACGAGCAGTACTTC. V is TRBV7-9 and J is TRBJ2-7; 7 bases fit TRBD1. V lost 4 bases and J lost 4; bases outside the gene matches: 7. This CDR3 comprises 14 residues. Germline-derived CDR1 and CDR2 are SEHNR and FQNEAQ (reference sequence). The full variable domain, with the rest looked up from reference TRBV7-9 and TRBJ2-7, is DTGVSQNPRHKITKRGQNVTFRCDPISEHNRLYWYRQTLGQGPEFLTYFQNEAQLEKSRLLSDRFSAERPKGSFSTLEIQRTEQGDSAMYLCASSSTGFGYEQYFGPGTRLTVT.